These T cell receptor beta chains were read from a single sample in a study of blood T cells in healthy people across ages. MiXCR, run by TCRdb on the 5' RACE reads, gives a single entry per CDR3 protein. The sample lists some 560,000 distinct CDR3 sequences; roughly a quarter were seen once. The same data also went into a second study, on T cells of mothers and their children.

The sequencing sample was made of blood. The receptors derive from a boy younger than 10 in good health. CDR3s include the opening cysteine and the closing phenylalanine or tryptophan. The D gene is left open where the match is weak. Only part of the rows carry a size: once, few, many, or a class if the clone is expanded.

CDR3nt: TGTGCCAGCAGCCAAGTCTCGGGACCCAACGGCCAGTTCTTC; CDR3aa: CASSQVSGPNGQFF; v_gene: TRBV14; abundance: .; d_gene: .; j_gene: TRBJ2-1; len: 14
CDR3nt: TGTGCCAGCGAGGGGTTAGGTGAAGCTTTCTTT; CDR3aa: CASEGLGEAFF; v_gene: TRBV6-6; abundance: few; d_gene: .; j_gene: TRBJ1-1; len: 11
CDR3nt: TGTGCCAGCACCCCGGGACTCTACCCCTTCGAGCAGTACTTC; CDR3aa: CASTPGLYPFEQYF; v_gene: TRBV12-3/TRBV12-4; abundance: .; d_gene: .; j_gene: TRBJ2-7; len: 14
CDR3nt: TGTGCCAGCAGCTCAGGACAGGACCTATTTCTGGCCTATGGCTACACCTTC; CDR3aa: CASSSGQDLFLAYGYTF; v_gene: TRBV5-5; abundance: .; d_gene: TRBD1; j_gene: TRBJ1-2; len: 17
CDR3nt: TGTGCCATCGCTGGGGTAGCGGGAGGAGGATCCTACAATGAGCAGTTCTTC; CDR3aa: CAIAGVAGGGSYNEQFF; v_gene: TRBV12-3/TRBV12-4; abundance: .; d_gene: TRBD2; j_gene: TRBJ2-1; len: 17
CDR3nt: TGCAGCGCCGGACAGGGCCACACTGAAGCTTTCTTT; CDR3aa: CSAGQGHTEAFF; v_gene: TRBV29-1; abundance: few; d_gene: TRBD1; j_gene: TRBJ1-1; len: 12
CDR3nt: TGCAGTGCTAGTTGGTCAGGGGGCTTCTACAATGAGCAGTTCTTC; CDR3aa: CSASWSGGFYNEQFF; v_gene: TRBV20-1; abundance: .; d_gene: TRBD1; j_gene: TRBJ2-1; len: 15
CDR3nt: TGTGCCAGCAGCTTAGCGAACGGTAGTGAGCAGTTCTTC; CDR3aa: CASSLANGSEQFF; v_gene: TRBV7-2; abundance: .; d_gene: .; j_gene: TRBJ2-1; len: 13
CDR3nt: TGTGCCAGCAGGGTGTTAGCGGGAGGCGACAATGAGCAGTTCTTC; CDR3aa: CASRVLAGGDNEQFF; v_gene: TRBV12-3/TRBV12-4; abundance: .; d_gene: TRBD2; j_gene: TRBJ2-1; len: 15
CDR3nt: TGTGCCAGCAGTTTTGGCCAGTGGGAGACCCAGTACTTC; CDR3aa: CASSFGQWETQYF; v_gene: TRBV12-3/TRBV12-4; abundance: few; d_gene: .; j_gene: TRBJ2-5; len: 13
CDR3nt: TGTGCCAGCAGCGTAGTAGCTGACGGGACCAGGGTGACCCAGTACTTC; CDR3aa: CASSVVADGTRVTQYF; v_gene: TRBV9; abundance: .; d_gene: .; j_gene: TRBJ2-5; len: 16
CDR3nt: TGTGCCAGTAGTTCATCCTCCGGGACGGGCCTTTACGAGCAGTACTTC; CDR3aa: CASSSSSGTGLYEQYF; v_gene: TRBV19; abundance: few; d_gene: .; j_gene: TRBJ2-7; len: 16
CDR3nt: TGTGCCAGCAGTGAGGGGAGAGCTTTCTTT; CDR3aa: CASSEGRAFF; v_gene: TRBV25-1; abundance: once; d_gene: .; j_gene: TRBJ1-1; len: 10
CDR3nt: TGTGCCAGCAGCACTCACAGGGCCGCGATTGCTGAAAAACTGTTTTTT; CDR3aa: CASSTHRAAIAEKLFF; v_gene: TRBV7-9; abundance: .; d_gene: .; j_gene: TRBJ1-4; len: 16
CDR3nt: TGTGCCTGGGCCCGACAGGGCCTCTATGGCTACACCTTC; CDR3aa: CAWARQGLYGYTF; v_gene: TRBV30; abundance: .; d_gene: TRBD1; j_gene: TRBJ1-2; len: 13
CDR3nt: TGTGCCACCAGCAGAATACAGGGGGCGAATGAAAAACTGTTTTTT; CDR3aa: CATSRIQGANEKLFF; v_gene: TRBV15; abundance: large; d_gene: TRBD1; j_gene: TRBJ1-4; len: 15
CDR3nt: TGCAGCGTTGAAGATCCGGGGAGTGGGTCTTACGAGCAGTACTTC; CDR3aa: CSVEDPGSGSYEQYF; v_gene: TRBV29-1; abundance: .; d_gene: .; j_gene: TRBJ2-7; len: 15
CDR3nt: TGTGCCAGCAGCTTAGTGGGTCGGCTCACAGATACGCAGTATTTT; CDR3aa: CASSLVGRLTDTQYF; v_gene: TRBV7-9; abundance: .; d_gene: .; j_gene: TRBJ2-3; len: 15
CDR3nt: TGTGCCAGCAGTTTATCGGCCAGGCTCTCTGGAAACACCATATATTTT; CDR3aa: CASSLSARLSGNTIYF; v_gene: TRBV27; abundance: .; d_gene: .; j_gene: TRBJ1-3; len: 16
CDR3nt: TGCAGTGCTAGACCCGGGACAGGGACCACTGAAGCTTTCTTT; CDR3aa: CSARPGTGTTEAFF; v_gene: TRBV20-1; abundance: .; d_gene: TRBD1; j_gene: TRBJ1-1; len: 14
CDR3nt: TGTGCCAGCAGTTTAAGGGCAGTTGGTGGGGAGACCCAGTACTTC; CDR3aa: CASSLRAVGGETQYF; v_gene: TRBV27; abundance: .; d_gene: .; j_gene: TRBJ2-5; len: 15
CDR3nt: TGCAGCGTTGAAGGAACTAGCGGGAGGCCAGAGACCCAGTACTTC; CDR3aa: CSVEGTSGRPETQYF; v_gene: TRBV29-1; abundance: few; d_gene: TRBD2; j_gene: TRBJ2-5; len: 15
CDR3nt: TGCAGCGTCACAGGGGGGAACACTGAAGCTTTCTTT; CDR3aa: CSVTGGNTEAFF; v_gene: TRBV29-1; abundance: few; d_gene: TRBD1; j_gene: TRBJ1-1; len: 12
CDR3nt: TGCAGCGTCGGACAGGGGAACACTGAAGCTTTCTTT; CDR3aa: CSVGQGNTEAFF; v_gene: TRBV29-1; abundance: .; d_gene: TRBD1; j_gene: TRBJ1-1; len: 12
CDR3nt: TGTGCCAGCAGTTTAAGGGGCAGCATCTTACCCCACGAGCAGTACTTC; CDR3aa: CASSLRGSILPHEQYF; v_gene: TRBV28; abundance: few; d_gene: .; j_gene: TRBJ2-7; len: 16
CDR3nt: TGTGCCAGTACCGAGACAGGGGAATGGGCCGGGGAGCTGTTTTTT; CDR3aa: CASTETGEWAGELFF; v_gene: TRBV2; abundance: .; d_gene: TRBD1; j_gene: TRBJ2-2; len: 15
CDR3nt: TGCGCCAGCAGCCAAGATCAACGCGGGAGGGCCTATCCAGATACGCAGTATTTT; CDR3aa: CASSQDQRGRAYPDTQYF; v_gene: TRBV4-3; abundance: .; d_gene: TRBD2; j_gene: TRBJ2-3; len: 18
CDR3nt: TGTGCCACCAGTGATAGACAAGCGAGCTCCTACAATGAGCAGTTCTTC; CDR3aa: CATSDRQASSYNEQFF; v_gene: TRBV24-1; abundance: .; d_gene: .; j_gene: TRBJ2-1; len: 16
CDR3nt: TGTGCCAGCAGCTTAAAATCCGGGAGTAGGAACGAGCAGTACTTC; CDR3aa: CASSLKSGSRNEQYF; v_gene: TRBV7-2; abundance: .; d_gene: .; j_gene: TRBJ2-7; len: 15
CDR3nt: TGTGCCAGCAGCCAAGTTTTCGGCAGGGGGCGCCCCGGAAACACTGAAGCTTTCTTT; CDR3aa: CASSQVFGRGRPGNTEAFF; v_gene: TRBV3-1; abundance: .; d_gene: TRBD1; j_gene: TRBJ1-1; len: 19
CDR3nt: TGTGCCAGCAGTGACCCGGGACACCTATCCTCTAGCACAGATACACAGTATTTT; CDR3aa: CASSDPGHLSSSTDTQYF; v_gene: TRBV2; abundance: .; d_gene: .; j_gene: TRBJ2-3; len: 18
CDR3nt: TGCAGTGCTAGAGGGTTGGGCCGGAGGGTGGGGGAGACCCAGTACTTC; CDR3aa: CSARGLGRRVGETQYF; v_gene: TRBV20-1; abundance: .; d_gene: .; j_gene: TRBJ2-5; len: 16
CDR3nt: TGTGCCATCAGTGAGTCAGGGTCACCCCTCCACTTT; CDR3aa: CAISESGSPLHF; v_gene: TRBV10-3; abundance: .; d_gene: .; j_gene: TRBJ1-6; len: 12
CDR3nt: TGTGCCAGCAGTTACCGCGACGGGGGAACAGATACGCAGTATTTT; CDR3aa: CASSYRDGGTDTQYF; v_gene: TRBV6-5; abundance: .; d_gene: .; j_gene: TRBJ2-3; len: 15
CDR3nt: TGTGCCAGCAGCTTAGCGGATGGGGCCCAGCCCCAGCATTTT; CDR3aa: CASSLADGAQPQHF; v_gene: TRBV7-9; abundance: .; d_gene: .; j_gene: TRBJ1-5; len: 14
CDR3nt: TGTGCCTGCAGAGACGACCTCTACCCACCCAATGAGCAGTTCTTC; CDR3aa: CACRDDLYPPNEQFF; v_gene: TRBV25-1; abundance: few; d_gene: .; j_gene: TRBJ2-1; len: 15
CDR3nt: TGTGTCAGCAGTAGGGACACCATCACCGGGGAGCTGTTTTTT; CDR3aa: CVSSRDTITGELFF; v_gene: TRBV12-3/TRBV12-4; abundance: .; d_gene: .; j_gene: TRBJ2-2; len: 14
CDR3nt: TGTGCCAGCAGTTACCTAAGCGGGAGGGCGTCCGGGGAGCTGTTTTTT; CDR3aa: CASSYLSGRASGELFF; v_gene: TRBV6-5; abundance: .; d_gene: TRBD2; j_gene: TRBJ2-2; len: 16
CDR3nt: TGTGCCACCACCCCTGGGGGGTACGAGACCCAGTACTTC; CDR3aa: CATTPGGYETQYF; v_gene: TRBV24-1; abundance: .; d_gene: .; j_gene: TRBJ2-5; len: 13
CDR3nt: TGCAGTGCTAGAGATGGGGTAGGGAGCTCCTACGAGCAGTACTTC; CDR3aa: CSARDGVGSSYEQYF; v_gene: TRBV20-1; abundance: few; d_gene: .; j_gene: TRBJ2-7; len: 15
CDR3nt: TGTGCCAGCAGTTACTCAGGGCGAAACATTCAGTACTTC; CDR3aa: CASSYSGRNIQYF; v_gene: TRBV6-5; abundance: .; d_gene: .; j_gene: TRBJ2-4; len: 13
CDR3nt: TGCGCCAGCAGCGGGACAGGGAACTCCTACAATGAGCAGTTCTTC; CDR3aa: CASSGTGNSYNEQFF; v_gene: TRBV5-1; abundance: .; d_gene: TRBD1; j_gene: TRBJ2-1; len: 15
CDR3nt: TGTGCCAGCAGTTTAGTACGGGGACACAATGAGCAGTTCTTC; CDR3aa: CASSLVRGHNEQFF; v_gene: TRBV12-3/TRBV12-4; abundance: .; d_gene: .; j_gene: TRBJ2-1; len: 14
CDR3nt: TGTGCCAGCAGCCAAGGGAGAAGTGCTTCACCCCTCCACTTT; CDR3aa: CASSQGRSASPLHF; v_gene: TRBV14; abundance: few; d_gene: .; j_gene: TRBJ1-6; len: 14
CDR3nt: TGTGCCAGCAGCAAGACTAGCGGGCTTACCTACGAGCAGTACTTC; CDR3aa: CASSKTSGLTYEQYF; v_gene: TRBV6-6; abundance: few; d_gene: TRBD2; j_gene: TRBJ2-7; len: 15
CDR3nt: TGTGCCAGCAGCCCGGGACTAGCGGGATTTTTCACAGATACGCAGTATTTT; CDR3aa: CASSPGLAGFFTDTQYF; v_gene: TRBV9; abundance: few; d_gene: TRBD2; j_gene: TRBJ2-3; len: 17
CDR3nt: TGTGCCAGCAGTGAGTTGTCAGGGGCCCGTAATCAGCCCCAGCATTTT; CDR3aa: CASSELSGARNQPQHF; v_gene: TRBV6-1; abundance: few; d_gene: .; j_gene: TRBJ1-5; len: 16
CDR3nt: TGCGCCAGCAGCCGAGGGACAGGGGACACTGAAGCTTTCTTT; CDR3aa: CASSRGTGDTEAFF; v_gene: TRBV4-1; abundance: .; d_gene: TRBD1; j_gene: TRBJ1-1; len: 14